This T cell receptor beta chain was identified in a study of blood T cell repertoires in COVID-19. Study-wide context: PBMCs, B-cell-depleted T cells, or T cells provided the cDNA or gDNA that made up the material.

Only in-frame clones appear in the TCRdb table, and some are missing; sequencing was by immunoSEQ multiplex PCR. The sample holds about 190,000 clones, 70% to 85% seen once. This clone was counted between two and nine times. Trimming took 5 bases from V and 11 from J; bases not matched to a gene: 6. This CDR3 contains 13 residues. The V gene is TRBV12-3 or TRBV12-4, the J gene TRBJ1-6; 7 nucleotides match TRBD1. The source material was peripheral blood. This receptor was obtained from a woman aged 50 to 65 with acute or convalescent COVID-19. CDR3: CASSAYRGAPLHF. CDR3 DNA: TGTGCCAGCAGTGCCTACAGGGGAGCACCCCTCCACTTT.